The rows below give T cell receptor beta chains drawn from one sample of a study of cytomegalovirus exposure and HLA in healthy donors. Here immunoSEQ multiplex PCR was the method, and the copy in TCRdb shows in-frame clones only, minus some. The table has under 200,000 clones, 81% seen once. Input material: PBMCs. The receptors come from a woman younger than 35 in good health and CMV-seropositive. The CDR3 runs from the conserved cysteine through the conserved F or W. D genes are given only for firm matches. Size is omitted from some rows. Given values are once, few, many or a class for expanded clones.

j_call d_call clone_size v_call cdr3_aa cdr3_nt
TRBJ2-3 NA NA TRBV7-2 CASSLPPGLRRTDTQYF TGTGCCAGCAGCTTACCTCCGGGACTCCGGAGGACAGATACGCAGTATTTT
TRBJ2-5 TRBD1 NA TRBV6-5 CASSYQTGGPETQYF TGTGCCAGCAGTTACCAAACAGGGGGCCCAGAGACCCAGTACTTC
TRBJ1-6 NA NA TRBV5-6 CASSLRGLLPLHF TGTGCCAGCAGCTTACGAGGGCTCCTACCCCTCCACTTT
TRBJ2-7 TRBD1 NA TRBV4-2 CASSQGTGGSYEQYF TGTGCCAGCAGCCAAGGGACAGGGGGCTCCTACGAGCAGTACTTC
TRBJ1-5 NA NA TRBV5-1 CASSLNPWQKPHNQPQHF TGCGCCAGCAGCTTGAACCCCTGGCAGAAACCACACAATCAGCCCCAGCATTTT
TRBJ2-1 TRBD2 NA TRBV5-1 CASSFTSGENEQFF TGCGCCAGCAGCTTCACTAGCGGGGAAAATGAGCAGTTCTTC
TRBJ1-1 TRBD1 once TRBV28 CASSAPTSGGGTEAFF TGTGCCAGCAGTGCGCCAACCTCAGGGGGCGGTACTGAAGCTTTCTTT
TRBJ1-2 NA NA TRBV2 CASKRAGGHNYGYTF TGTGCCAGCAAAAGGGCTGGGGGCCATAACTATGGCTACACCTTC
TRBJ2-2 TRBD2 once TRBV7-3 CASSSLGGLVAGELFF TGTGCCAGCAGCTCGTTGGGGGGACTAGTCGCCGGGGAGCTGTTTTTT
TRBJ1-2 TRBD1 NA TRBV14 CASSFRTGSDGYTF TGTGCCAGCAGCTTTCGGACAGGGTCAGATGGCTACACCTTC
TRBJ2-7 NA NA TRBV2 CASSEGITGITYEQYF TGTGCCAGCAGTGAAGGAATTACAGGGATTACCTACGAGCAGTACTTC
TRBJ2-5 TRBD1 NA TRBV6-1 CASRSGTGGRETQYF TGTGCCAGCAGATCCGGGACAGGGGGCAGGGAGACCCAGTACTTC
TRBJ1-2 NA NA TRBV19 CASSIVWGDGNYGYTF TGTGCCAGTAGTATCGTCTGGGGGGATGGTAACTATGGCTACACCTTC
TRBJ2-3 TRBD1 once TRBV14 CASSQDFLGARQGADTQYF TGTGCCAGCAGCCAAGATTTCCTAGGTGCGCGACAGGGGGCTGATACGCAGTATTTT
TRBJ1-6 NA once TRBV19 CASSFRQSSYNSPLHF TGTGCCAGTAGTTTCAGACAGAGCTCCTATAATTCACCCCTCCACTTT
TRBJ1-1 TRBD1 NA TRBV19 CASSVFRGRTEAFF TGTGCCAGTAGTGTGTTCAGGGGGCGAACTGAAGCTTTCTTT
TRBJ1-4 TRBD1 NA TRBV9 CASSPDGTASEKLFF TGTGCCAGCAGCCCAGATGGGACAGCGAGCGAAAAACTGTTTTTT
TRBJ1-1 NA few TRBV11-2 CASRRGPSSEAFF TGTGCCAGCAGGAGAGGGCCCTCTTCTGAAGCTTTCTTT
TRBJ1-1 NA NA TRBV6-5 CASSYNLPGTGDEAFF TGTGCCAGCAGTTACAACCTCCCCGGGACGGGGGATGAAGCTTTCTTT
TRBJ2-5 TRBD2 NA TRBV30 CAWSAELAGGRETQYF TGTGCCTGGAGCGCGGAGCTAGCGGGGGGGCGGGAGACCCAGTACTTC
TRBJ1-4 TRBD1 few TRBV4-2 CASSRGTGTGDEKLFF TGTGCCAGCAGCCGAGGGACCGGGACAGGGGATGAAAAACTGTTTTTT
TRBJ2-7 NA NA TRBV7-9 CASSSDSETEQYF TGTGCCAGCAGCTCGGACAGTGAAACGGAGCAGTACTTC
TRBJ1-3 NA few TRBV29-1 CSVVEGRAGNTIYF TGCAGCGTTGTGGAAGGGCGGGCTGGAAACACCATATATTTT
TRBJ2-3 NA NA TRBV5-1 CASSLQSGTDTQYF TGCGCCAGCAGCCTACAGTCAGGCACAGATACGCAGTATTTT
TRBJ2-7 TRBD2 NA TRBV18 CASSTTSPEQYF TGTGCCAGCTCAACGACTAGCCCTGAGCAGTACTTC
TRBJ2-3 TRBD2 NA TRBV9 CASSERAGYGTDTQYF TGTGCCAGCAGCGAGAGAGCGGGGTATGGCACAGATACGCAGTATTTT
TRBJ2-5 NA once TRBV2 CASSEVMETQYF TGTGCCAGCAGTGAAGTAATGGAGACCCAGTACTTC
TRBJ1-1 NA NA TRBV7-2 CASSYPAGLSLEVGAFF NA
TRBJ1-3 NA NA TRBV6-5 CASSYVDTIYF TGTGCCAGCAGTTACGTCGACACCATATATTTT
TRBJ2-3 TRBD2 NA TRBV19 CASSELAASTDTQYF TGTGCCAGTAGTGAACTAGCGGCTAGCACAGATACGCAGTATTTT
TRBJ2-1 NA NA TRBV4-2 CASSPDLDTYNEQFF TGTGCCAGCAGCCCCGACTTGGACACATACAATGAGCAGTTCTTC
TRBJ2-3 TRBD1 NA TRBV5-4 CASSLISGQGRRTQYF TGTGCCAGCAGCTTAATTTCGGGACAGGGGAGACGGACGCAGTATTTT
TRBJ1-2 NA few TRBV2 CASRRTEVVGYGYTF TGTGCCAGCAGGAGGACAGAGGTCGTTGGGTATGGCTACACCTTC
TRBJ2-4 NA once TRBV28 CASSPPHSLAKNIQYF TGTGCCAGCAGTCCACCACACAGTTTAGCCAAAAACATTCAGTACTTC
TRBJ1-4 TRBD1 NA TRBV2 CASSPARTGGEKLFF TGTGCCAGCTCACCAGCCCGGACAGGGGGTGAAAAACTGTTTTTT
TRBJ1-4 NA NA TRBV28 CASSRHSTNEKLFF TGTGCCAGCAGCCGCCACTCAACTAATGAAAAACTGTTTTTT
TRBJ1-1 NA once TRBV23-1 CASSQSGGRNTEAFF TGCGCCAGCAGTCAATCGGGGGGGAGGAACACTGAAGCTTTCTTT
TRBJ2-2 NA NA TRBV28 CASSLTVGLRKTGELFF TGTGCCAGCAGTTTAACGGTGGGGCTCCGGAAGACCGGGGAGCTGTTTTTT
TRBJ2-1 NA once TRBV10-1 CAGPWDCENYNEQFF TGCGCCGGCCCCTGGGACTGCGAGAACTACAATGAGCAGTTCTTC
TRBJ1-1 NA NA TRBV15 CATSRAGEMRTEAFF TGTGCCACCAGCAGAGCAGGGGAAATGAGGACTGAAGCTTTCTTT
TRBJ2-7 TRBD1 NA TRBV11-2 CASSLAQGDRPYEQYF TGTGCCAGCAGCTTAGCCCAAGGGGACAGACCCTACGAGCAGTACTTC
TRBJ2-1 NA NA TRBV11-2 CASSAGTGSYNEQFF TGTGCCAGCAGCGCCGGTACTGGGAGTTACAATGAGCAGTTCTTC
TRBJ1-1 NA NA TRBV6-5 CASSLLPSRTEAFF TGTGCCAGCAGTCTTCTCCCCTCGAGGACTGAAGCTTTCTTT
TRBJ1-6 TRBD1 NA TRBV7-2 CASSSQGAIAPLHF TGTGCCAGCAGCTCACAGGGGGCGATAGCACCCCTCCACTTT
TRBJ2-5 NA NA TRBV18 CASSPLAEETQYF TGTGCCAGCTCACCACTAGCGGAAGAGACCCAGTACTTC
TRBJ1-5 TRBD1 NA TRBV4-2 CASSPGQLNQPQHF TGTGCCAGCAGCCCGGGACAGTTGAATCAGCCCCAGCATTTT
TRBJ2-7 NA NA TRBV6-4 CASSEEGNYEQYF TGTGCCAGCAGTGAAGAGGGAAACTACGAGCAGTACTTC
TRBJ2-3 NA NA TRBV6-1 CASKGTILRTDTQYF TGTGCCAGCAAAGGGACAATCCTGCGCACAGATACGCAGTATTTT
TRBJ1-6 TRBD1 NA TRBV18 CASSRGQGALGAPLHF TGTGCCAGCTCACGGGGACAGGGGGCCCTGGGGGCACCCCTCCACTTT
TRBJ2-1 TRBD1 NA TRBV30 CAWSWLGQDEQFF TGTGCCTGGAGTTGGCTCGGACAGGATGAGCAGTTCTTC
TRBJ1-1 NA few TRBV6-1 CASSVTGTLMNTEAFF TGTGCCAGCAGTGTAACAGGGACGCTAATGAACACTGAAGCTTTCTTT
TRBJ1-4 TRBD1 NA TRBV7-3 CASSPGTGGNEKLFF TGTGCCAGCAGCCCCGGGACAGGGGGAAATGAAAAACTGTTTTTT
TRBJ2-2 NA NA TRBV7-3 CASSLMESGELFF TGTGCCAGCAGCTTAATGGAGTCCGGGGAGCTGTTTTTT
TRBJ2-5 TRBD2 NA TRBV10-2 CASSEPAWTSWETQYF TGCGCCAGCAGTGAGCCAGCCTGGACTAGCTGGGAGACCCAGTACTTC
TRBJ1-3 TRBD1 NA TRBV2 CASSVQGTSGNTIYF TGTGCCAGCAGTGTACAGGGGACCTCTGGAAACACCATATATTTT
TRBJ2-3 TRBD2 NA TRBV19 CASSIGTSGQYF TGTGCCAGTAGTATAGGGACTAGCGGGCAGTATTTT
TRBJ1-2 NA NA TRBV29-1 CSVGVNYGYTF TGCAGCGTCGGGGTTAACTATGGCTACACCTTC
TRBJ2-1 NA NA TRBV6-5 CASSYSLGNSYNEQFF TGTGCCAGCAGTTACTCGCTTGGCAACTCCTACAATGAGCAGTTCTTC
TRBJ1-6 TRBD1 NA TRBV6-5 CASSSSRTGGNSPLHF TGTGCCAGCAGTTCCAGCCGGACAGGGGGTAATTCACCCCTTCACTTT
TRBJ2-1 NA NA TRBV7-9 CASSRGFSYNEQFF TGTGCCAGCAGTAGGGGGTTCTCCTACAATGAGCAGTTCTTC